Shown below are 5 T cell receptor beta chains from a single sample sequenced in a study of post-analysis software for immune sequencing data. cDNA libraries of TCR beta carried unique molecular identifiers. TCRdb reprocessed the PCR reads via MiXCR and lists one record per CDR3 protein. This table has 250,000 to 300,000 distinct CDR3 sequences, 36% appearing once. Study-wide findings and caveats: With TRBV5-6, TRBV5-1 and TRBV20-1 included, about five TRBV segments were more frequent in patients than in controls.

No antigen is known for these receptors. Sequenced input: blood. These receptors came from a girl aged 10 to 17 with multiple sclerosis.

This clonotype was counted ten times or more. The V gene is TRBV4-1, the J gene TRBJ2-1, with TRBD2 matching 8 bases. The CDR3 totals 17 residues. V shed 2 bases and J 3 bases; nucleotides not matched to a gene: 9. Looked up from germline, CDR1 is MGHRA and CDR2 is YSYEKL. The CDR3 here is CASSQREAGALYNEQFF. The CDR3 bases are TGCGCCAGCAGCCAAAGGGAAGCGGGGGCTCTCTACAATGAGCAGTTCTTC.

This clonotype came up many times. The rearrangement uses TRBV5-1 and TRBJ2-5; D uncertain. The CDR3 covers 11 residues. Germline CDR1 SGHRS, CDR2 YFSETQ. The V gene lost 7 bases and the J gene lost 5 bases, with 9 bases spanning the gap. DNA for the CDR3: TGCGCCAGCCGCACAGCGGAGACCCAGTACTTC. Encoded protein: CASRTAETQYF.

Comments on this clonotype: This may be a read error: a much more frequent sequence differs by one nucleotide. The chain recombines TRBV7-2 with TRBJ2-1; TRBD1 matches 7 bases. CDR1 SGHTA and CDR2 FQGNSA come from the germline V gene. The CDR3 runs to 14 residues. CDR3 sequence (DNA): TGTGCCGGCAGCTTTGGGACAGTCTACGATGAGCAGTTCTTC. Translated: CAGSFGTVYDEQFF.

The chain employs TRBV10-3 and TRBJ2-1; 10 bases are shared with TRBD2. This CDR3 is 14 amino acids long. The V and J ends lost 6 bases and 8 bases, in that order; junction bases with no gene match: 7. Germline V gives CDR1 ENHRY, CDR2 SYGVKD. The CDR3 is CAIRGGLATDEQFF. Written as DNA, the CDR3 is TGTGCCATCAGGGGGGGACTAGCGACGGATGAGCAGTTCTTC.

As concerns this clonotype: Germline is not matched at one junction end, which may reflect a read error. This chain joins TRBV7-7 and TRBJ2-1; D ambiguous. There are 14 residues in the CDR3. The germline CDR1 and CDR2 sequences are SSHAT and FNYEAQ (reference sequence). The CDR3 loop reads CASSVSTLHNEQFF. The CDR3 bases are TGTGCTAGCAGCGTCTCGACTCTTCACAATGAGCAGTTCTTC.